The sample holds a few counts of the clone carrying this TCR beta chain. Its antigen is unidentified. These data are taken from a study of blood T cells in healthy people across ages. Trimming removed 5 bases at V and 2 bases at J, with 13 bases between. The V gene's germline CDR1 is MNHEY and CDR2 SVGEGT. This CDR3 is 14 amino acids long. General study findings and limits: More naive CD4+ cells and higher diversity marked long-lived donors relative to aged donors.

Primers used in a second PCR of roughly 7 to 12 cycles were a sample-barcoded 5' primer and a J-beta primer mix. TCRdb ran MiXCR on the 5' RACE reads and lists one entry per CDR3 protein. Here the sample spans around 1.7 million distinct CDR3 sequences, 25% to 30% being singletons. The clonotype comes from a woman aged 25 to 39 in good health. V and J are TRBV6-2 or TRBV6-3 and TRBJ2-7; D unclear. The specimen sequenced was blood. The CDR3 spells CASSALGRTYEQYF. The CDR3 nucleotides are TGTGCCAGCAGTGCCCTCGGGCGAACCTACGAGCAGTACTTC.